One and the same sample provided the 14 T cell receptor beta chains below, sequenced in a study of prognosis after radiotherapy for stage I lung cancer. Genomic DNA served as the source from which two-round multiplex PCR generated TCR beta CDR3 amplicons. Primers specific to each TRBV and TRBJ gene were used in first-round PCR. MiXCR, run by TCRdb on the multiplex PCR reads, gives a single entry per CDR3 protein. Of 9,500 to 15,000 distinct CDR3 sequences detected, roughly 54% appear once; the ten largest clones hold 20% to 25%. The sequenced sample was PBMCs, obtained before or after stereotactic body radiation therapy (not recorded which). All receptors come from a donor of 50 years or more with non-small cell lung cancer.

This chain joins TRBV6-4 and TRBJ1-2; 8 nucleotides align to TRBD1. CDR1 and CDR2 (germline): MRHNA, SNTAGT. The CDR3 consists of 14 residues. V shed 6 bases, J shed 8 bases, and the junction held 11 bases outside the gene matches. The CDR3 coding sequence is TGTGCCAGCAGGCCCAGGGGGCTATTACAAGGCTACACCTTC. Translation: CASRPRGLLQGYTF.

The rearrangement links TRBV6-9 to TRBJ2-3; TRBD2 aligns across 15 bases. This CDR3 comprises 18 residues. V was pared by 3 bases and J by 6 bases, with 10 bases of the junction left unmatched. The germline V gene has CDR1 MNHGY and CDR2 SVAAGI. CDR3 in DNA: TGTGCCAGCAGTTACGGACTAGCGGGGGGGCCGGCGTCGGATACGCAGTATTTT. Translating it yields CASSYGLAGGPASDTQYF.

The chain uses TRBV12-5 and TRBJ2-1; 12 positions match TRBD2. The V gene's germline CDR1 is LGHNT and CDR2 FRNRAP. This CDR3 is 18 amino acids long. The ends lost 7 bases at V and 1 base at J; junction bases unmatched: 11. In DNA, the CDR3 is TGTGCTAGTGTCAACAGACTAGCGGGAGATGGATCCTACAATGAGCAGTTCTTC. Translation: CASVNRLAGDGSYNEQFF.

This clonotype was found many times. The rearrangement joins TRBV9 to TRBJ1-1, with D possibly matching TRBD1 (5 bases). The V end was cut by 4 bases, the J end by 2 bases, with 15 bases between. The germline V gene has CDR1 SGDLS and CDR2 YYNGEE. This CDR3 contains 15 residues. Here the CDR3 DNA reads TGTGCCAGCAGCCCCCGAGGATGGGACAACACTGAAGCTTTCTTT. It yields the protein CASSPRGWDNTEAFF.

In DNA form, the CDR3 reads TGTGCCATCATCTTAGTTGGTACGGGCTACACCTTC. Encoded protein: CAIILVGTGYTF. The V gene is TRBV13, the J gene TRBJ1-2, with D unclear. The ends were cut back, 10 bases at V and 8 bases at J, with 17 bases in the middle. The CDR3 runs 12 residues. CDR1 is PRHDT, CDR2 FYEKMQ, per germline (reference sequence). The whole variable domain, filled in from reference TRBV13 and TRBJ1-2, reads AAGVIQSPRHLIKEKRETATLKCYPIPRHDTVYWYQQGPGQDPQFLISFYEKMQSDKGSIPDRFSAQQFSDYHSELNMSSLELGDSALYFCAIILVGTGYTFGSGTRLTVV.

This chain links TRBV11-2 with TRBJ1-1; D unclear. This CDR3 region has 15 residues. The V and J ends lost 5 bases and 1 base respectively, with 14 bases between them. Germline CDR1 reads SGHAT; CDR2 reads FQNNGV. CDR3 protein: CASSKSTSPNTEAFF. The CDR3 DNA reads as TGTGCCAGCAGCAAGTCTACGTCGCCGAACACTGAAGCTTTCTTT.

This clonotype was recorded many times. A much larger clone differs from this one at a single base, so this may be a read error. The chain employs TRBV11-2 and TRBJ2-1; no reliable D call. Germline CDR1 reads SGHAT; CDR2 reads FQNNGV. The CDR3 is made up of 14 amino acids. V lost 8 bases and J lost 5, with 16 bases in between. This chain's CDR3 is CASGPSYTNNEQFF. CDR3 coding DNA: TGTGCCAGCGGCCCGTCTTACACCAACAATGAGCAGTTCTTC.

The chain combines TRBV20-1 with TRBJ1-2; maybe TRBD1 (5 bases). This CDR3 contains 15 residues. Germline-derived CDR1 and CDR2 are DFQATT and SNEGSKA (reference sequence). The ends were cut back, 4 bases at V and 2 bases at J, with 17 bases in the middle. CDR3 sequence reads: CSATPGQGSNYGYTF. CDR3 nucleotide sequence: TGCAGTGCTACCCCGGGGCAGGGAAGCAACTATGGCTACACCTTC.

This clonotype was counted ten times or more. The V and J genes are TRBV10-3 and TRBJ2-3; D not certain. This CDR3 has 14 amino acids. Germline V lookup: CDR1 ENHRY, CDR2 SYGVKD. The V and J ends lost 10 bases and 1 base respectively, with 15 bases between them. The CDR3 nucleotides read TGTGCCACCCGTGGAAGTTTTGGCACAGATACGCAGTATTTT. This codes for CATRGSFGTDTQYF.

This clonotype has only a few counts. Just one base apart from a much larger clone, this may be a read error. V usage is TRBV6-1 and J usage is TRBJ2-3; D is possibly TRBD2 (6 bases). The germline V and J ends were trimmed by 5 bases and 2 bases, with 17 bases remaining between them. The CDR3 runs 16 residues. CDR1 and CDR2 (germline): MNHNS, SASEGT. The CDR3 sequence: CASSHGDSGNTDTQYF. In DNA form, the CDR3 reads TGTGCCAGCAGTCACGGGGATAGCGGTAACACAGATACGCAGTATTTT.

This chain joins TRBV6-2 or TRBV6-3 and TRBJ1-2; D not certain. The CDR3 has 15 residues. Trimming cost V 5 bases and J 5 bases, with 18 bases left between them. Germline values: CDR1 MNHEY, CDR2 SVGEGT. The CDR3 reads CASSVTTLVLYGYTF. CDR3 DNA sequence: TGTGCCAGCAGTGTCACAACCTTGGTGTTATATGGCTACACCTTC.

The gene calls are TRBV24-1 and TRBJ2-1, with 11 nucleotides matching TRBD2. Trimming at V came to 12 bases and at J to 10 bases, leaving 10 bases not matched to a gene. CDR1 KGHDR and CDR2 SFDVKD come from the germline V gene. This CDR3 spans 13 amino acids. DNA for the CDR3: TGTGCCTCCGGGACTAGCGGTTTGGAAGAGCAGTTCTTC. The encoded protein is CASGTSGLEEQFF.

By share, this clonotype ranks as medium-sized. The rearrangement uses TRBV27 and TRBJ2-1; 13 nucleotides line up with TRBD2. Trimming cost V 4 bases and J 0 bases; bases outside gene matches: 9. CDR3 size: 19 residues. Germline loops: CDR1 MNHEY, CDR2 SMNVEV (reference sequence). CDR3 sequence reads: CASSSELAGGRSSYNEQFF. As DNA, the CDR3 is TGTGCCAGCAGTTCGGAACTAGCGGGGGGGAGGAGCTCCTACAATGAGCAGTTCTTC.

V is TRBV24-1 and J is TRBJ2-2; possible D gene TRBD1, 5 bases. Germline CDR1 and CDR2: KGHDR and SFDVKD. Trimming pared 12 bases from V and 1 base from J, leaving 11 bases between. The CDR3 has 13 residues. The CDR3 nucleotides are TGTGCCGGGCAAACAGGGAACACCGGGGAGCTGTTTTTT. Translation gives CAGQTGNTGELFF.